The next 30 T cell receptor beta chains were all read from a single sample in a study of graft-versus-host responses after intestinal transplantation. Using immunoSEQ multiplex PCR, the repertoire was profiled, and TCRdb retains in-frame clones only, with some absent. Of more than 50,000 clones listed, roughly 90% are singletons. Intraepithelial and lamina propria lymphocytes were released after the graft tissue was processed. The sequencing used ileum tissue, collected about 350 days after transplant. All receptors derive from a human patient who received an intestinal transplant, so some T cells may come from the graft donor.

The CDR3 nucleotides are TGTGCCAGCAGCCAAGTAGGTAGCGGGGGAGGCTCCTACAATGAGCAGTTCTTC. Translated, it gives CASSQVGSGGGSYNEQFF. This chain uses TRBV4-2 with TRBJ2-1; 9 positions agree with TRBD2. The trim removed 1 base at V and 0 bases at J, leaving 7 bases unmatched. Per germline, CDR1 LGHNA and CDR2 YNFKEQ. The CDR3 sequence is 18 residues long.

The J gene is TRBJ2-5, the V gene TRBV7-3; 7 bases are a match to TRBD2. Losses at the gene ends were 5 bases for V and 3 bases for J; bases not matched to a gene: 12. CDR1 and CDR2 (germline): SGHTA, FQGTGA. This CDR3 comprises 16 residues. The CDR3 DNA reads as TGTGCCAGCAGCCCCGGGACTACCGGAAGGGAAGAGACCCAGTACTTC. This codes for CASSPGTTGREETQYF.

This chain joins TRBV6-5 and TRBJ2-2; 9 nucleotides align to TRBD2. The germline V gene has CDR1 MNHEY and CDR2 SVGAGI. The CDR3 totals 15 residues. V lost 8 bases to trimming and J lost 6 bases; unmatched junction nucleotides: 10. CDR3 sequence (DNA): TGTGCCAGCCGCCCTTACGCGGGAGGGTCCGGGGAGCTGTTTTTT. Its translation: CASRPYAGGSGELFF.

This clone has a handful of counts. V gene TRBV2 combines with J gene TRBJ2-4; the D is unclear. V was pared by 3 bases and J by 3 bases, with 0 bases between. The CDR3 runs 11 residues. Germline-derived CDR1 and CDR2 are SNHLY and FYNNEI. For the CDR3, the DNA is TGTGCCAGCAGTGACAAAAACATTCAGTACTTC. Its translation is CASSDKNIQYF.

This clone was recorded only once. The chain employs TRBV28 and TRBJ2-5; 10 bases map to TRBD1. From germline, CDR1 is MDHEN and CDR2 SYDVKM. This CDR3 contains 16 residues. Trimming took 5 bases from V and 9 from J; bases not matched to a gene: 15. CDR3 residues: CASSAPGTGERTAQYF. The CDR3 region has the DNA TGTGCCAGCAGTGCCCCCGGGACAGGGGAAAGGACGGCCCAGTACTTC.

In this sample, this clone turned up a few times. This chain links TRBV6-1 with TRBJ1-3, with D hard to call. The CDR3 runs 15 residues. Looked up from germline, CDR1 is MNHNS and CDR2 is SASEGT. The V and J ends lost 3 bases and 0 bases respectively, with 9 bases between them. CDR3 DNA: TGTGCCAGCAGTGAGTTGGCATACTCTGGAAACACCATATATTTT. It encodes CASSELAYSGNTIYF.

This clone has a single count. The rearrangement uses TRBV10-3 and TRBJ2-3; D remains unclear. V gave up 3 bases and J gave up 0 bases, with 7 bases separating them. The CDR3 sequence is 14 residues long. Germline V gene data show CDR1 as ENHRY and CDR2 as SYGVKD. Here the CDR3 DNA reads TGTGCCATCAGTGACCCCTCCAGCACAGATACGCAGTATTTT. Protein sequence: CAISDPSSTDTQYF.

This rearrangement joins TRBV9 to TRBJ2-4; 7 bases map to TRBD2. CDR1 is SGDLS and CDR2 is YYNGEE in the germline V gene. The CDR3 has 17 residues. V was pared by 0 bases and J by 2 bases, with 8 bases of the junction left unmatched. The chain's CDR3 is CASSVAAGTTPKNIQYF. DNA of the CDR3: TGTGCCAGCAGCGTAGCAGCGGGAACCACTCCCAAAAACATTCAGTACTTC.

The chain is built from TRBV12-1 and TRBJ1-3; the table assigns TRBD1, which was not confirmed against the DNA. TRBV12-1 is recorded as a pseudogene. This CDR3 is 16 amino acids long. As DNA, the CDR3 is TGTGCCAGCAGCTATCCCCGGGACAACTCTGGAAACACCATATATTTT. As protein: CASSYPRDNSGNTIYF.

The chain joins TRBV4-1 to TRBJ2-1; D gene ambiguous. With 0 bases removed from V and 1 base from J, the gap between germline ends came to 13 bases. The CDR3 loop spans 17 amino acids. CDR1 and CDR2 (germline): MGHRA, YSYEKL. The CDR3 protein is CASSQDLRADSYNEQFF. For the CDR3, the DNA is TGCGCCAGCAGCCAAGATCTTCGGGCGGATTCCTACAATGAGCAGTTCTTC.

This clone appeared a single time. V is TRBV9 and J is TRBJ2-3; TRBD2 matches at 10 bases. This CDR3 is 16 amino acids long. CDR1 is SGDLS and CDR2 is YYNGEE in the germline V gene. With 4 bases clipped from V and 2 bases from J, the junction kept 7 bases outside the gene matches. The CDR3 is CASSPRTSGDTDTQYF. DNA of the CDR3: TGTGCCAGCAGCCCGAGGACTAGCGGAGACACAGATACGCAGTATTTT.

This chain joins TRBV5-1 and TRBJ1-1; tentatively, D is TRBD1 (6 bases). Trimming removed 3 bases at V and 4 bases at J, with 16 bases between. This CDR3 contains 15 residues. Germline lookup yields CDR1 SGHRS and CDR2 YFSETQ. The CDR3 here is CASSSVQGLFTEAFF. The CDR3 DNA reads TGCGCCAGCAGCTCGGTCCAGGGGCTGTTCACTGAAGCTTTCTTT.

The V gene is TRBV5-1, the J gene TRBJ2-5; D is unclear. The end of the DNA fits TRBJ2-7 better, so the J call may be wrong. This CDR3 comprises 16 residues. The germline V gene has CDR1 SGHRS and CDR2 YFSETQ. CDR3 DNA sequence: TGCGCCAGCAGCTCGGAACACCCCTTGAGCTCCTACGAGCAGTACTTC. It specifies CASSSEHPLSSYEQYF.

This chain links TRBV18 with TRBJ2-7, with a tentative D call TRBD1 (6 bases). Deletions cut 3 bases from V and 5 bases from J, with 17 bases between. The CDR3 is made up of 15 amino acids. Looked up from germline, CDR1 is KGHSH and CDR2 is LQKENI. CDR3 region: CASSPRTGIVDEQYF. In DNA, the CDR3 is TGTGCCAGCTCACCGAGAACAGGGATTGTCGACGAGCAGTACTTC.

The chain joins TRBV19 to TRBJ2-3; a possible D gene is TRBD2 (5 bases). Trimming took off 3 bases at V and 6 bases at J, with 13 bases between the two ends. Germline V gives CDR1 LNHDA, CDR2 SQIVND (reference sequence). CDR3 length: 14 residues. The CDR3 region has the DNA TGTGCCAGTAGTATCGCGGTAGCGCGGGATACGCAGTATTTT. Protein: CASSIAVARDTQYF.

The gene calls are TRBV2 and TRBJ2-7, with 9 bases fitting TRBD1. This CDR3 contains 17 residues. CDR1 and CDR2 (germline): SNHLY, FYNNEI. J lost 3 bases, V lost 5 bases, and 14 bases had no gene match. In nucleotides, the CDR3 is TGTGCCAGCAGTTCCCCCGGGACAGGGAGCGTGGACTACGAGCAGTACTTC. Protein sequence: CASSSPGTGSVDYEQYF.

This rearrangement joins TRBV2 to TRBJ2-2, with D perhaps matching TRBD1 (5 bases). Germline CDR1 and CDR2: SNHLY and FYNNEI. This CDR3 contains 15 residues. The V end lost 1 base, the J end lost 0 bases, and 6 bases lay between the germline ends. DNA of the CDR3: TGTGCCAGCAGTGAAGGACAGACGAACACCGGGGAGCTGTTTTTT. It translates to CASSEGQTNTGELFF. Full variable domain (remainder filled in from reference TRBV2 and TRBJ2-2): EPEVTQTPSHQVTQMGQEVILRCVPISNHLYFYWYRQILGQKVEFLVSFYNNEISEKSEIFDDQFSVERPDGSNFTLKIRSTKLEDSAMYFCASSEGQTNTGELFFGEGSRLTVL.

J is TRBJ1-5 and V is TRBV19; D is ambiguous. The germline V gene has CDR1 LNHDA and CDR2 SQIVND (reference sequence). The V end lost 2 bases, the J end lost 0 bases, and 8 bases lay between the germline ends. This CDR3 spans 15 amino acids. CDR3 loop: CASSIWVNSNQPQHF. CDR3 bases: TGTGCCAGTAGTATATGGGTGAATAGCAATCAGCCCCAGCATTTT.

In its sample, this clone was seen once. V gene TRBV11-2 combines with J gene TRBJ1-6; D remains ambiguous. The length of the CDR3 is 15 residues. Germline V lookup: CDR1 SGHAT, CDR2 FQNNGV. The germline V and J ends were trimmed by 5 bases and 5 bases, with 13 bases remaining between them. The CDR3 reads CASSPFGRDNSPLHF. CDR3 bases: TGTGCCAGCAGCCCCTTCGGGAGAGATAATTCACCCCTCCACTTT.

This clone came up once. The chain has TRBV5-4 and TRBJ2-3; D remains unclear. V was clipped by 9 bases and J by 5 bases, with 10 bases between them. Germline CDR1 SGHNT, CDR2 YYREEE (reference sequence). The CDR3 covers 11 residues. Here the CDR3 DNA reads TGTGCCACCCTTTGGCAAGATACGCAGTATTTT. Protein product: CATLWQDTQYF.

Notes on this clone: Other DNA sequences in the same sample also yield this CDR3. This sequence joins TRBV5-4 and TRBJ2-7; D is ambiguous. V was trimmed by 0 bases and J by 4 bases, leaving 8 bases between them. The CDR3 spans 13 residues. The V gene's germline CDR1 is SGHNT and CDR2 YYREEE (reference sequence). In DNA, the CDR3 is TGTGCCAGCAGCTTGGGGGTGGGGTACGAGCAGTACTTC. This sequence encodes CASSLGVGYEQYF.

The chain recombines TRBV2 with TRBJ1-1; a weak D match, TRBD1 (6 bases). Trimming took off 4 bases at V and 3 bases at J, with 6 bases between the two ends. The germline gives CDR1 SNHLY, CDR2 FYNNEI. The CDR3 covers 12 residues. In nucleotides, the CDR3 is TGTGCCAGCAGTGGGACAGACACTGAAGCTTTCTTT. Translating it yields CASSGTDTEAFF.

CDR3 protein: CASSLQTGYGYTF. The CDR3 DNA follows: TGTGCCAGCAGCTTGCAAACAGGATATGGCTACACCTTC. J is TRBJ1-2 and V is TRBV5-6; weak D call: TRBD1 (5 bases). V shed 1 base and J shed 5 bases, with 9 bases lying between them. The length of the CDR3 is 13 residues. The germline V gene encodes CDR1 SGHDT and CDR2 YYEEEE.

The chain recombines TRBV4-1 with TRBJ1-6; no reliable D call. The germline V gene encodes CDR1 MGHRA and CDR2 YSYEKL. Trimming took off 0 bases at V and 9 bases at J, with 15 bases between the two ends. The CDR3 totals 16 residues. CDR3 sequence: CASSQEIRVYGSPLHF. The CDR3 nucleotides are TGCGCCAGCAGCCAAGAGATTAGGGTGTATGGTTCACCCCTCCACTTT.

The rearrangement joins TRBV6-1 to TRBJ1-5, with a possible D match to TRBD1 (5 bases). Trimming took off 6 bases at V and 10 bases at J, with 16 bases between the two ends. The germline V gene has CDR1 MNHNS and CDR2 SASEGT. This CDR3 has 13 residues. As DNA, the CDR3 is TGTGCCAGCAGGCAGGGCCCCTTGGATCCCCAGCATTTT. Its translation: CASRQGPLDPQHF.

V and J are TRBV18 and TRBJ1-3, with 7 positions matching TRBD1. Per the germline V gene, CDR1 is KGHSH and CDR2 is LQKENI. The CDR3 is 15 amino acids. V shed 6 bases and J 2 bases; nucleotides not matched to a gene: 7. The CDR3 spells CASSGAGGTGNTIYF. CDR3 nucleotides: TGTGCCAGCTCTGGGGCAGGGGGAACTGGAAACACCATATATTTT. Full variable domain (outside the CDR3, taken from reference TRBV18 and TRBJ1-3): NAGVMQNPRHLVRRRGQEARLRCSPMKGHSHVYWYRQLPEEGLKFMVYLQKENIIDESGMPKERFSAEFPKEGPSILRIQQVVRGDSAAYFCASSGAGGTGNTIYFGEGSWLTVV.

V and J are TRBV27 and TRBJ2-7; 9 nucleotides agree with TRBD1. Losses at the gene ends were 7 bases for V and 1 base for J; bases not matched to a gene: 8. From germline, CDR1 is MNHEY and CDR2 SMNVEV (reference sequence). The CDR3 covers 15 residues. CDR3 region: CASKLTGGGSYEQYF. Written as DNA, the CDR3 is TGTGCCAGCAAACTCACAGGGGGCGGTTCCTACGAGCAGTACTTC.

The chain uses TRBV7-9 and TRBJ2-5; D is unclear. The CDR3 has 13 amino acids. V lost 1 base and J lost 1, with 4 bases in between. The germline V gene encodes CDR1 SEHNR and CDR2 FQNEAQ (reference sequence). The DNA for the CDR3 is TGTGCCAGCAGCTTAGACGCCCAAGAGACCCAGTACTTC. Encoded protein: CASSLDAQETQYF.

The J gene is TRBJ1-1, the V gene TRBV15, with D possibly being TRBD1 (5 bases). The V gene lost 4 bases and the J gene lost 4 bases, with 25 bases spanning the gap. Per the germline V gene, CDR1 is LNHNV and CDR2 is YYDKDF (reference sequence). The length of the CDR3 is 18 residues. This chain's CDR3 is CATSNPLRVRARGTEAFF. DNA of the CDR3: TGTGCCACCAGCAACCCTCTCAGGGTACGGGCAAGGGGCACTGAAGCTTTCTTT. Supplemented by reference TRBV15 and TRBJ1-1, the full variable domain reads DAMVIQNPRYQVTQFGKPVTLSCSQTLNHNVMYWYQQKSSQAPKLLFHYYDKDFNNEADTPDNFQSRRPNTSFCFLDIRSPGLGDTAMYLCATSNPLRVRARGTEAFFGQGTRLTVV.

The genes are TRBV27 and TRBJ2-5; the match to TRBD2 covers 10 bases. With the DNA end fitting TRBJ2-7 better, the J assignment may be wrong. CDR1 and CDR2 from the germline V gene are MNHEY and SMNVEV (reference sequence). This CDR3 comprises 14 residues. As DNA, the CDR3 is TGTGCCAGCAGGCCACTAGCGGGATTAGACGAGCAGTACTTC. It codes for CASRPLAGLDEQYF.